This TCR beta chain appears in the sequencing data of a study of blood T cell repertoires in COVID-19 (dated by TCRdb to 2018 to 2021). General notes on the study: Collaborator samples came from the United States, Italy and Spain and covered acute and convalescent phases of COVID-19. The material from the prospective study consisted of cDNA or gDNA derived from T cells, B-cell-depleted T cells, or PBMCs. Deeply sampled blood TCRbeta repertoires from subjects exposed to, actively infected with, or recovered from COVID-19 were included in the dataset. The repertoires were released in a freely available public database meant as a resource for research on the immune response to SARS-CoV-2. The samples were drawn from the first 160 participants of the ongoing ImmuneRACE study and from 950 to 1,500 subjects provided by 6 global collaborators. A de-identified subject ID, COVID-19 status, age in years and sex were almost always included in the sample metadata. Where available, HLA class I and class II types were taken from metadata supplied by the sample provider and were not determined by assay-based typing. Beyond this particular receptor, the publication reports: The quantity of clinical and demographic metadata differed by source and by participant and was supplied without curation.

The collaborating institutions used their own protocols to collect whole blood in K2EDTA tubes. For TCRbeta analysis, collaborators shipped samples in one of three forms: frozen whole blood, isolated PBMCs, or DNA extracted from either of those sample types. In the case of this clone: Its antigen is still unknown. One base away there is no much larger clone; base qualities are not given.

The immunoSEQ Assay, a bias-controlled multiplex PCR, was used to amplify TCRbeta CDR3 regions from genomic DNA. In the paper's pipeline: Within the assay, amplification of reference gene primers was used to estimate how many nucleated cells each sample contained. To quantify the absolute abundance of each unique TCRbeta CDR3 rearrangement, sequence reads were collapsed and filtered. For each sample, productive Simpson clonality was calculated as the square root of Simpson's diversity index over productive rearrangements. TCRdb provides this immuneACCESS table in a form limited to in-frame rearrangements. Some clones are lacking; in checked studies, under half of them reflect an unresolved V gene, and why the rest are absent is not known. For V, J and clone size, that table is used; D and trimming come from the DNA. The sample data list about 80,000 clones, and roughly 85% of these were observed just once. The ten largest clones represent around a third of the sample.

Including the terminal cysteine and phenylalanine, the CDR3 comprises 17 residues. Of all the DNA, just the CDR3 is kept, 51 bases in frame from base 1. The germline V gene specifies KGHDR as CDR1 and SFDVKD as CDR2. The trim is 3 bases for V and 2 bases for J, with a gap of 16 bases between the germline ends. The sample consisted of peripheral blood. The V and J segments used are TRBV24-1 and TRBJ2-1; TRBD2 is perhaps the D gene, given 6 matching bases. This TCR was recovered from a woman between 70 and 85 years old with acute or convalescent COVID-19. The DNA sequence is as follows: TGTGCCACCAGTGATCCTGGGAGGTCCGCCACCTACAATGAGCAGTTCTTC. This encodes CATSDPGRSATYNEQFF.